One sample yielded the 14 T cell receptor beta chains listed below, sequenced in a study of blood T cells in healthy people across ages. Then a second PCR, running roughly 7 to 11 cycles, was carried out with a sample-barcoded 5' primer and a J-beta primer mix. TCRdb analysed the 5' RACE reads with MiXCR anew, one entry per CDR3 protein. This table has hundreds of thousands of distinct CDR3 sequences, more than 40% appearing once. Sequenced sample: blood. Source of these receptors: a man aged 60 to 69 in good health.

The chain is built from TRBV20-1 and TRBJ1-5; no definite D call. The CDR3 consists of 15 residues. The V gene lost 3 bases and the J gene lost 0 bases, with 12 bases spanning the gap. Looked up from germline, CDR1 is DFQATT and CDR2 is SNEGSKA (reference sequence). CDR3 amino acids: CSARKDGLSNQPQHF. The DNA of the CDR3 is TGCAGTGCTAGGAAGGACGGACTTAGCAATCAGCCCCAGCATTTT.

The chain joins TRBV7-2 to TRBJ1-6, with TRBD1 identical over 8 bases. J gave up 9 bases and V 0 bases, and 1 base lay outside the gene matches. The CDR3 sequence is 14 residues long. CDR1 and CDR2 (germline): SGHTA, FQGNSA. Here the CDR3 DNA reads TGTGCCAGCAGCTTAGCGACAGGGGTTTCACCCCTCCACTTT. Its protein product is CASSLATGVSPLHF.

This clonotype was picked up a small number of times. The chain links TRBV20-1 to TRBJ2-1, with 13 bases matching TRBD2. The junction had 9 bases not matched to a gene; V was cut back by 0 bases and J by 4 bases. Looked up from germline, CDR1 is DFQATT and CDR2 is SNEGSKA (reference sequence). CDR3 length equals 18 residues. Here the CDR3 reads CSARDFGGTSGEYNEQFF. The CDR3 DNA reads TGCAGTGCTAGAGATTTTGGGGGGACTAGCGGGGAATACAATGAGCAGTTCTTC.

The CDR3 sequence is CASSLSGGWYQETQYF. In DNA, the CDR3 is TGTGCCAGCAGCTTGAGCGGGGGGTGGTACCAAGAGACCCAGTACTTC. The genes are TRBV5-5 and TRBJ2-5; 9 bases map to TRBD2. The CDR3 contains 16 residues. The V and J ends lost 1 base and 0 bases, in that order; junction bases with no gene match: 4. Germline values: CDR1 SGHKS, CDR2 YYEKEE (reference sequence). The full variable domain, with the rest looked up from reference TRBV5-5 and TRBJ2-5, is DAGVTQSPTHLIKTRGQQVTLRCSPISGHKSVSWYQQVLGQGPQFIFQYYEKEERGRGNFPDRFSARQFPNYSSELNVNALLLGDSALYLCASSLSGGWYQETQYFGPGTRLLVL.

V and J are TRBV29-1 and TRBJ2-1; the D is unclear. Trimming cost V 1 base and J 15 bases, with 16 bases left between them. CDR1 and CDR2 (germline): SQVTM, ANQGSEA. The CDR3 consists of 12 residues. For the CDR3, the DNA is TGCAGCGTTGAAGGCCCCCCGGGCCTCTGGTTCTTC. Translated, it gives CSVEGPPGLWFF.

A note on this clonotype: A junction boundary mismatches the germline segment, possibly from a read error. This chain uses TRBV14 with TRBJ2-7; TRBD2 is a possible D gene (6 bases). The germline V gene encodes CDR1 SGHDN and CDR2 FVKESK. The CDR3 spans 16 residues. The CDR3 loop reads CASSPRDLVGGYAQYF. The CDR3 DNA follows: TGTGCCAGCAGCCCTCGGGATTTGGTGGGGGGTTACGCGCAGTACTTC. The complete variable domain, with remaining parts taken from reference TRBV14 and TRBJ2-7, reads EAGVTQFPSHSVIEKGQTVTLRCDPISGHDNLYWYRRVMGKEIKFLLHFVKESKQDESGMPNNRFLAERTGGTYSTLKVQPAELEDSGVYFCASSPRDLVGGYAQYFGPGTRLTVT.

V gene TRBV27 combines with J gene TRBJ1-2, with a tentative D call TRBD1 (6 bases). The CDR3 spans 13 residues. CDR1 MNHEY and CDR2 SMNVEV come from the germline V gene (reference sequence). Trimming removed 5 bases from V and 3 bases from J, with 10 bases in between. The CDR3 protein is CASSDQGYYGYTF. CDR3 nucleotide sequence: TGTGCCAGCAGTGACCAGGGGTACTATGGCTACACCTTC.

A few counts support this clonotype. The chain couples TRBV6-5 to TRBJ1-6; 8 bases map to TRBD1. From germline, CDR1 is MNHEY and CDR2 SVGAGI. The trim removed 2 bases at V and 8 bases at J, leaving 8 bases unmatched. The CDR3 is 16 amino acids. CDR3 region: CASSYTVTGADSPLHF. CDR3 nucleotide sequence: TGTGCCAGCAGTTACACGGTGACAGGGGCGGATTCACCCCTCCACTTT.

The rearrangement links TRBV5-1 to TRBJ2-3; TRBD2 aligns across 14 bases. This CDR3 contains 18 residues. The germline CDR1 and CDR2 sequences are SGHRS and YFSETQ. Trimming took 0 bases from V and 4 from J; bases not matched to a gene: 7. CDR3 nucleotide sequence: TGCGCCAGCAGCTTGGCGACTAGCGGGGGGGCCTCGGCAGATACGCAGTATTTT. This sequence encodes CASSLATSGGASADTQYF.

Only a few counts were recorded for this clonotype. With a much larger clone just one base away, this may be a read error. V gene TRBV7-2 combines with J gene TRBJ2-3, with unresolved D. The CDR3 sequence is 13 residues long. Germline-derived CDR1 and CDR2 are SGHTA and FQGNSA. The V gene lost 6 bases and the J gene lost 1 base, with 8 bases spanning the gap. CDR3: CASSAGRTDTQYF. The CDR3 DNA reads as TGTGCCAGCAGTGCAGGACGCACAGATACGCAGTATTTT. The variable domain in full, completed from reference TRBV7-2 and TRBJ2-3, reads GAGVSQSPSNKVTEKGKDVELRCDPISGHTALYWYRQSLGQGLEFLIYFQGNSAPDKSGLPSDRFSAERTGGSVSTLTIQRTQQEDSAVYLCASSAGRTDTQYFGPGTRLTVL.

This clonotype has a handful of counts. The chain recombines TRBV5-1 with TRBJ2-2; 8 nucleotides agree with TRBD1. This CDR3 is built from 14 residues. Looked up from germline, CDR1 is SGHRS and CDR2 is YFSETQ. The V gene end was trimmed by 6 bases and the J gene end by 6 bases; junction bases not matched to a gene: 7. The CDR3 DNA sequence: TGCGCCAGCAACCCGGACAGGGAACCCGGGGAGCTGTTTTTT. It encodes CASNPDREPGELFF.

CDR3 sequence: CATGSDRGSANYGYTF. CDR3 in DNA: TGTGCCACGGGATCGGACAGGGGGAGTGCTAACTATGGCTACACCTTC. The chain uses TRBV10-3 and TRBJ1-2, with 10 bases identical to TRBD1. V trimming: 10 bases; J trimming: 0 bases; junction bases outside the gene matches: 11. CDR1 and CDR2 from the germline V gene are ENHRY and SYGVKD. This CDR3 is 16 amino acids long.

This clonotype has only one observation. The V gene is TRBV5-1, the J gene TRBJ2-3; 7 bases are shared with TRBD1. Germline V CDR1 and CDR2: SGHRS, YFSETQ. Trimming cost V 4 bases and J 8 bases; bases outside gene matches: 10. The CDR3 contains 14 residues. CDR3 in DNA: TGCGCCAGCAGCCTAAGACAGGGTGGAGGTACGCAGTATTTT. It is translated as CASSLRQGGGTQYF.

This clonotype was picked up a small number of times. The chain carries TRBV20-1 and TRBJ2-1, with D tentatively TRBD1 or TRBD2 (5 bases each). Germline V gives CDR1 DFQATT, CDR2 SNEGSKA (reference sequence). The ends were cut back, 3 bases at V and 7 bases at J, with 13 bases in the middle. The CDR3 is 13 amino acids. CDR3 bases: TGCAGTGCTAGGGGGCGGGTATGGAATGAGCAGTTCTTC. This gives the protein CSARGRVWNEQFF.